A single T cell receptor beta chain is shown here with its context. This specimen comes from a study of blood T cell repertoires in COVID-19. Turning to the study itself: Samples of COVID-19 (acute and convalescent) were obtained from the United States, Italy and Spain. Sources were T cells, B-cell-depleted T cells, or PBMCs; the material itself was cDNA or gDNA.

Authors' data handling: For nucleated cells, counts were estimated from reference gene primer amplification. Here immunoSEQ multiplex PCR was the method, and the copy in TCRdb shows in-frame clones only, minus some. Clone size and the V and J calls come from that table; the DNA yielded D and trimming. This sample has some 100,000 clones, with more than 60% found just once. The CDR3 extends over 15 amino acids. Germline V CDR1 and CDR2: KGHSH, LQKENI. V was trimmed by 0 bases and J by 9 bases, leaving 18 bases between them. This TCR came from a man aged 65 to 85 with acute or convalescent COVID-19. The chain is built from TRBV18 and TRBJ2-7; weak D call: TRBD1 (6 bases). The sample consisted of peripheral blood. The chain's CDR3 is CASSPPTGGGTGQYF. The CDR3 DNA sequence: TGTGCCAGCTCACCACCGACAGGTGGGGGTACAGGGCAGTACTTC.